Following are 6 T cell receptor beta chains from one sample sequenced in a study of metastatic and nonmetastatic thyroid tumors. Using MiXCR, TCRdb reanalyzed the PCR reads. The sample lists 45,000 or so clones, 16% seen once, with roughly 22% in the top ten. Thyroid surgery was preceded by no treatment in any patient. Source material: blood. These receptor sequences come from a female donor with papillary thyroid cancer or a benign thyroid nodule (not recorded which). Some clones in this sample may be carry-over from other donors' samples.

The CDR3 DNA reads TGTGCCAGTAGTATGGGCCGCAAAGAGACCCAGTACTTC. Residues: CASSMGRKETQYF. The chain links TRBV6-1 to TRBJ2-5; no definite D call. CDR1 MNHNS and CDR2 SASEGT come from the germline V gene. V was pared by 9 bases and J by 3 bases, with 14 bases between. This CDR3 spans 13 amino acids.

This clone was detected a few times. The J gene is TRBJ2-7, the V gene TRBV27, with D possibly being TRBD1 (6 bases). The CDR3 runs to 12 residues. Germline CDR1 and CDR2: MNHEY and SMNVEV (reference sequence). The CDR3, as DNA: TGTTCGAGCCTAGGGGGTTTCTACGAGCAGTACTTC. Protein sequence: CSSLGGFYEQYF.

The chain is built from TRBV11-3 and TRBJ1-6, with 10 bases fitting TRBD1. Trimming took 1 base from V and 8 from J; bases not matched to a gene: 5. Germline CDR1 is SGHNT and CDR2 is YENEEA. The CDR3 has 16 residues. In nucleotides, the CDR3 is TGTGCCAGCAGCTTAGGGATGACAGGGGGCCATTCACCCCTCCACTTT. It yields the protein CASSLGMTGGHSPLHF.

J is TRBJ2-1 and V is TRBV7-9, with a possible D match to TRBD2 (5 bases). CDR3 length: 14 residues. Trimming stripped 5 bases from V and 13 bases from J, with 21 bases between. The germline gives CDR1 SEHNR, CDR2 FQNEAQ (reference sequence). The CDR3 DNA follows: TGTGCCAGCAGCCCGATAGCACGGACTGCTGATCAGTTCTTC. The encoded protein is CASSPIARTADQFF.

This clone was detected many times. The V and J genes are TRBV4-2 and TRBJ2-1; D not resolved. Germline V gene sequence: CDR1 LGHNA, CDR2 YNFKEQ. The CDR3 covers 15 residues. The V end was cut by 4 bases, the J end by 8 bases, with 18 bases between. The CDR3 DNA sequence: TGTGCCAGCAGCCGGTCCTCGGGTCTGATCTATGAGCAGTTCTTC. The encoded protein is CASSRSSGLIYEQFF.

This clone is labeled medium-sized (0.01 to 0.1%). Relative to the germline gene, one junction end is altered; a read error may explain this. The V gene is TRBV28, the J gene TRBJ2-7, with 8 bases identical to TRBD2. Looked up from germline, CDR1 is MDHEN and CDR2 is SYDVKM. The CDR3 has 11 residues. The CDR3 bases are TGCTGTACGCGGGGGGCCTACGAGCAGTACTTC. Translating gives CCTRGAYEQYF.